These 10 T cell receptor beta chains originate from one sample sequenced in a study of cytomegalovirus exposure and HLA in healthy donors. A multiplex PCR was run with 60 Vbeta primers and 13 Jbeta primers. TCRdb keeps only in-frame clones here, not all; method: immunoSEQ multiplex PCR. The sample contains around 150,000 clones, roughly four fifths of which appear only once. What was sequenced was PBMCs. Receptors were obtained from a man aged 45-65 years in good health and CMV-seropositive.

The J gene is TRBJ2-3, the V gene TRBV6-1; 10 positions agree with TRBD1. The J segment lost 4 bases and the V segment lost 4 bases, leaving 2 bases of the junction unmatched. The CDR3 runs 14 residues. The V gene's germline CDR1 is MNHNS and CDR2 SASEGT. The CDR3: CASSAGQGADTQYF. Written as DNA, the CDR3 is TGTGCCAGCAGTGCTGGACAGGGGGCAGATACGCAGTATTTT.

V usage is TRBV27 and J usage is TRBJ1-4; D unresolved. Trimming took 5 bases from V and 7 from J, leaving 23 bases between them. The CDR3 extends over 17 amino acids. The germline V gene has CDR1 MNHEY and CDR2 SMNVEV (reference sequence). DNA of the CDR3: TGTGCCAGCAGTCCGACCCGGGGAGGTGACCGCCCTGAAAAACTGTTTTTT. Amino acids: CASSPTRGGDRPEKLFF.

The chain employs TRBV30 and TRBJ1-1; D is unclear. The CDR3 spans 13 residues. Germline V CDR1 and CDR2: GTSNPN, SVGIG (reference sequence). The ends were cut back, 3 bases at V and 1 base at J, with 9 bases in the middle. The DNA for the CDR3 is TGTGCCTGGAGCTTCGACACGAACACTGAAGCTTTCTTT. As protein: CAWSFDTNTEAFF. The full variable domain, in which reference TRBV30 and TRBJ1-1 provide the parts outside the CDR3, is SQTIHQWPATLVQPVGSPLSLECTVEGTSNPNLYWYRQAAGRGLQLLFYSVGIGQISSEVPQNLSASRPQDRQFILSSKKLLLSDSGFYLCAWSFDTNTEAFFGQGTRLTVV.

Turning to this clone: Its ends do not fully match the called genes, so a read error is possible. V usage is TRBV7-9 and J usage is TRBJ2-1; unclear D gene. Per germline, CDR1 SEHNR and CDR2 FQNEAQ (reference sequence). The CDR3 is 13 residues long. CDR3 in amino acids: CSSSLRIDNEQFF. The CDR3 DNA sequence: TGTTCCAGCAGCTTGCGGATCGACAATGAGCAGTTCTTC.

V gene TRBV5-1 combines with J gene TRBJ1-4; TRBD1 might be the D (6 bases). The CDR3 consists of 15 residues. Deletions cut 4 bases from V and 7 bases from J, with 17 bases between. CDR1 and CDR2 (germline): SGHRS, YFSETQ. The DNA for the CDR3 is TGCGCCAGCAGCGGGGCTCAGGGGACGAGTGAAAAACTGTTTTTT. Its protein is CASSGAQGTSEKLFF. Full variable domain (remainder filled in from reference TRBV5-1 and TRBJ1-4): KAGVTQTPRYLIKTRGQQVTLSCSPISGHRSVSWYQQTPGQGLQFLFEYFSETQRNKGNFPGRFSGRQFSNSRSEMNVSTLELGDSALYLCASSGAQGTSEKLFFGSGTQLSVL.

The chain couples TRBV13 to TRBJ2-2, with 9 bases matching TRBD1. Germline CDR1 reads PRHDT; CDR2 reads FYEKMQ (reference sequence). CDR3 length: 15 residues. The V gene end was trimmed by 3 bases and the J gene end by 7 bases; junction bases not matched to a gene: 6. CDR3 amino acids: CASSFGTGNIGELFF. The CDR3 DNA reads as TGTGCCAGCAGCTTTGGGACAGGGAATATCGGGGAGCTGTTTTTT.

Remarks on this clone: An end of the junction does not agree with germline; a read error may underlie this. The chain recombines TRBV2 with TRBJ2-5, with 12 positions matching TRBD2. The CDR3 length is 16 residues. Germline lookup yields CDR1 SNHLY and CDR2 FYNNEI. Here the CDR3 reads CASNEPGLAGQETQYF. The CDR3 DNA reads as TGTGCCAGCAATGAACCGGGACTAGCGGGCCAAGAGACCCAGTACTTC.

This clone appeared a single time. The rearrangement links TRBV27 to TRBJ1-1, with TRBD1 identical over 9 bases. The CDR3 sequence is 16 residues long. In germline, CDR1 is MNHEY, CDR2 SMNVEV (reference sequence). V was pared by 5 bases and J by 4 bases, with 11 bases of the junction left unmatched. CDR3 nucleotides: TGTGCCAGCAGTCCCCGCCGGACAGGGGCGACCACTGAAGCTTTCTTT. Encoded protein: CASSPRRTGATTEAFF.

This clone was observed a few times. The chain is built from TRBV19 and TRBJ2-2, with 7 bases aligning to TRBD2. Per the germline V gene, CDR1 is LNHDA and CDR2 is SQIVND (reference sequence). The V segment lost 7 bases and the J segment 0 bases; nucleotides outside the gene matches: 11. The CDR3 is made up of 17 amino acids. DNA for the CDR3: TGTGCCAGTAACCGGGTAGCAGCGGGGCCGAACACCGGGGAGCTGTTTTTT. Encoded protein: CASNRVAAGPNTGELFF.

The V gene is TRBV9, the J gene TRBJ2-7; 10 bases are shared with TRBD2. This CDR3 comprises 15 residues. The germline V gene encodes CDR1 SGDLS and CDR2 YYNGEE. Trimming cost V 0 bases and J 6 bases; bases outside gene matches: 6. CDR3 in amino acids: CASSVDPAGGREQYF. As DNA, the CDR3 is TGTGCCAGCAGCGTAGACCCAGCGGGGGGGCGCGAGCAGTACTTC.